A single sample is the source of the 31 T cell receptor beta chains below, sequenced in a study of beta chain features in type 1 diabetes. Every isolated RNA sample was fully reverse transcribed, so sequencing captured expressed TCRB transcripts. Generated by immunoSEQ multiplex PCR, the TCRdb table keeps only in-frame clones and is missing some. The sample records about 620,000 clones, 15% being singletons. The sequencing input was naive CD4+ T cells from blood. Receptors originate from a young man in good health.

In nucleotides, the CDR3 is TGCAGTGCTTCCCCCTACACCTTC. It translates to CSASPYTF. This chain connects TRBV20-1 to TRBJ1-2; no clear D. The CDR3 covers 8 residues. Germline-derived CDR1 and CDR2 are DFQATT and SNEGSKA (reference sequence). The germline V and J ends were trimmed by 5 bases and 10 bases, with 5 bases remaining between them.

The chain has TRBV4-2 and TRBJ2-5, with D unclear. V was pared by 4 bases and J by 5 bases, with 14 bases between. Germline lookup yields CDR1 LGHNA and CDR2 YNFKEQ. This CDR3 spans 14 amino acids. The CDR3 DNA is TGTGCCAGCAGCCGATCTGCCTTGGGGGAGACCCAGTACTTC. Encoded protein: CASSRSALGETQYF.

This clone was observed a handful of times. V is TRBV5-1 and J is TRBJ2-1, with 9 bases lining up with TRBD2. The CDR3 runs to 15 residues. Looked up from germline, CDR1 is SGHRS and CDR2 is YFSETQ. Germline trimming cut 0 bases from V and 7 bases from J; bases unmatched to any gene: 5. The chain's CDR3 is CASSLVSGGGNEQFF. DNA of the CDR3: TGCGCCAGCAGCTTGGTTAGCGGGGGCGGGAATGAGCAGTTCTTC.

The rearrangement joins TRBV5-4 to TRBJ2-1; a possible D gene is TRBD1 (6 bases). The CDR3 covers 16 residues. CDR1 is SGHNT and CDR2 is YYREEE in the germline V gene (reference sequence). The V end was cut by 5 bases, the J end by 9 bases, with 24 bases between. Written as DNA, the CDR3 is TGTGCCAGCAGTAGTCAACAGGGTTCGAGGACGGGTGAGCAGTTCTTC. Encoded protein: CASSSQQGSRTGEQFF.

The gene calls are TRBV7-9 and TRBJ2-1; no clear D. This CDR3 is 12 amino acids long. CDR1 and CDR2 from the germline V gene are SEHNR and FQNEAQ (reference sequence). Trimming removed 5 bases at V and 7 bases at J, with 9 bases between. CDR3 sequence: CASSPFGNEQFF. CDR3 bases: TGTGCCAGCAGCCCCTTCGGGAATGAGCAGTTCTTC.

V and J are TRBV7-2 and TRBJ2-2, with a possible D match to TRBD2 (6 bases). CDR1 and CDR2 from the germline V gene are SGHTA and FQGNSA. This CDR3 has 16 amino acids. Trimming took 5 bases from V and 0 from J, leaving 13 bases between them. The CDR3: CASSPMGLPNTGELFF. DNA of the CDR3: TGTGCCAGCAGCCCAATGGGACTCCCGAACACCGGGGAGCTGTTTTTT.

This clone was detected a few times. This chain joins TRBV18 and TRBJ1-3, with D possibly matching TRBD1 (6 bases). Between the trimmed V and J ends, which lost 2 bases and 0 bases, there was a span of 8 bases. Germline V gene lookup returns CDR1 KGHSH and CDR2 LQKENI. The CDR3 is made up of 15 amino acids. The chain's CDR3 is CASSPGDISGNTIYF. The CDR3 coding sequence is TGTGCCAGCTCACCAGGGGACATCTCTGGAAACACCATATATTTT.

This clone was seen a few times. V is TRBV5-1 and J is TRBJ2-7; D is perhaps TRBD1 or TRBD2 (5 bases each). TRBJ2-1 explains the end of the DNA better; the J call may be wrong. The CDR3 length is 15 residues. Germline values: CDR1 SGHRS, CDR2 YFSETQ. CDR3 coding DNA: TGCGCCAGCAGCTGGGACGCCCAGAACTCCTACGAGCAGTTCTTC. Protein product: CASSWDAQNSYEQFF.

The rearrangement links TRBV4-3 to TRBJ2-5; 7 bases are a match to TRBD1. This CDR3 spans 14 amino acids. The germline gives CDR1 LGHNA, CDR2 YSLEER. With V trimmed by 5 bases and J by 1 base, 4 bases remained unmatched. CDR3 amino acids: CASSNRQGQETQYF. The CDR3 DNA follows: TGCGCCAGCAGCAACCGACAGGGCCAAGAGACCCAGTACTTC.

This clone was observed a handful of times. The V gene is TRBV23-1, the J gene TRBJ1-4; the match to TRBD1 covers 9 bases. TRBV23-1 is sorted into the ORF group, with uncertain function. The CDR3 is 16 residues long. After removal of 0 bases from V and 3 bases from J, the junction contained 2 bases not matched to a gene. CDR3 nucleotide sequence: TGCGCCAGCAGTCAATCACGGACAGGGGCTAATGAAAAACTGTTTTTT. Translating it yields CASSQSRTGANEKLFF.

Details on this clone: Additional DNA sequences in this sample encode the identical CDR3. The V and J genes are TRBV10-3 and TRBJ2-7; D ambiguous. This CDR3 contains 11 residues. Germline CDR1 is ENHRY and CDR2 is SYGVKD. V was shortened by 4 bases and J by 7 bases, with 8 bases between the two germline ends. CDR3 DNA sequence: TGTGCCATCAGTGGAACTTGGGAGCAGTACTTC. This encodes CAISGTWEQYF.

This clone turned up a few times. V is TRBV18 and J is TRBJ2-7; D gene uncertain. The CDR3 runs to 13 residues. Germline V lookup: CDR1 KGHSH, CDR2 LQKENI. V was pared by 5 bases and J by 2 bases, with 10 bases between. The CDR3 nucleotides are TGTGCCAGCTCAACAGAAAAAACCTACGAGCAGTACTTC. This gives the protein CASSTEKTYEQYF.

The J gene is TRBJ1-5, the V gene TRBV6-1; unclear D gene. CDR3 length: 13 amino acids. CDR1 MNHNS and CDR2 SASEGT come from the germline V gene. V lost 7 bases and J 4 bases, leaving 11 bases between the germline ends. The CDR3 protein is CASIREANQPQHF. The CDR3, as DNA: TGTGCCAGCATCCGGGAGGCGAATCAGCCCCAGCATTTT.

The rearrangement links TRBV6-6 to TRBJ1-1; D call uncertain. V gave up 7 bases and J gave up 3 bases, with 15 bases separating them. CDR3 size: 14 residues. Germline V gene data show CDR1 as MNHNY and CDR2 as SVGAGI (reference sequence). The CDR3 nucleotides read TGTGCCAGCACCGACACCGGGTCGTACACTGAAGCTTTCTTT. It encodes CASTDTGSYTEAFF.

There are a few counts of this clone. The rearrangement uses TRBV29-1 and TRBJ1-1, with 7 bases lining up with TRBD1. The CDR3 covers 16 residues. The germline CDR1 and CDR2 sequences are SQVTM and ANQGSEA. Unmatched junction bases numbered 14, after V lost 7 bases and J lost 0 bases. The chain's CDR3 is CSAQRDRTIMNTEAFF. In nucleotides, the CDR3 is TGCAGCGCCCAGAGGGACAGAACTATAATGAACACTGAAGCTTTCTTT.

CDR3: CAISESRDSGRETQYF. As DNA, the CDR3 is TGTGCCATCAGTGAGTCTCGAGACTCCGGGCGGGAGACCCAGTACTTC. The chain employs TRBV10-3 and TRBJ2-5; D unclear. The CDR3 is made up of 16 amino acids. V dropped 0 bases and J dropped 5 bases, with 16 bases sitting between them. Germline V gene sequence: CDR1 ENHRY, CDR2 SYGVKD.

The chain couples TRBV4-2 to TRBJ1-1; maybe TRBD1 (6 bases). V was trimmed by 4 bases and J by 4 bases, leaving 13 bases between them. The CDR3 consists of 14 residues. In germline, CDR1 is LGHNA, CDR2 YNFKEQ. The CDR3 DNA is TGTGCCAGCAGCCGAGGGGGGGTGACCACTGAAGCTTTCTTT. It is translated as CASSRGGVTTEAFF.

V and J are TRBV11-2 and TRBJ2-7; a weak D match, TRBD1 (6 bases). CDR3 length: 14 residues. CDR1 is SGHAT and CDR2 is FQNNGV in the germline V gene. The germline V and J ends were trimmed by 4 bases and 4 bases, with 14 bases remaining between them. The CDR3 bases are TGTGCCAGCAGCTCCACACAGGGCCCATACGAGCAGTACTTC. It codes for CASSSTQGPYEQYF.

This clone was seen a handful of times. CDR3 bases: TGTGCCAGCAGCGTAGCCCAGGGACCAGATACGCAGTATTTT. As protein: CASSVAQGPDTQYF. This chain links TRBV9 with TRBJ2-3, with D perhaps assigned TRBD1 or TRBD2 (5 bases each). V was trimmed by 0 bases and J by 4 bases, leaving 9 bases between them. Germline V lookup: CDR1 SGDLS, CDR2 YYNGEE. The CDR3 sequence is 14 residues long.

In nucleotides, the CDR3 is TGCGCCAGCAGCCAAGGTACTAGCGGCTCGGGGGAGCAGTACTTC. Residues: CASSQGTSGSGEQYF. This rearrangement joins TRBV4-1 to TRBJ2-7; 8 bases line up with TRBD2. V trimming: 1 base; J trimming: 7 bases; junction bases outside the gene matches: 9. Looked up from germline, CDR1 is MGHRA and CDR2 is YSYEKL. CDR3 length equals 15 residues.

V gene TRBV29-1 combines with J gene TRBJ1-1, with TRBD1 matching over 7 bases. CDR1 and CDR2 (germline): SQVTM, ANQGSEA. V lost 1 base and J lost 4; bases outside the gene matches: 12. The CDR3 contains 16 residues. DNA for the CDR3: TGCAGCGTTGAAGGACGTCACAGGGGTCCTCTCACTGAAGCTTTCTTT. It encodes CSVEGRHRGPLTEAFF.

This clone was found a few times. The chain uses TRBV29-1 and TRBJ2-1; TRBD1 agrees at 7 bases. J was trimmed by 4 bases and V by 6 bases; bases with no gene match: 9. CDR3 length: 14 residues. Germline-derived CDR1 and CDR2 are SQVTM and ANQGSEA. CDR3 protein: CSVYRGLGYNEQFF. CDR3 sequence (DNA): TGCAGCGTCTACAGGGGTCTCGGATACAATGAGCAGTTCTTC.

This clone was seen a handful of times. The chain recombines TRBV7-2 with TRBJ1-1; D gene uncertain. Germline CDR1 SGHTA, CDR2 FQGNSA. V lost 6 bases, J lost 10 bases, and 12 bases lay in between. The CDR3 is made up of 11 amino acids. DNA of the CDR3: TGTGCCAGCAGTAGGTCCCGCAGAGCTTTCTTT. Amino acids: CASSRSRRAFF.

This clone was picked up a small number of times. V gene TRBV25-1 combines with J gene TRBJ1-2; D might be TRBD1 (5 bases). Looked up from germline, CDR1 is MGHDK and CDR2 is SYGVNS. The germline V and J ends were trimmed by 4 bases and 2 bases, with 8 bases remaining between them. The CDR3 runs 13 residues. The CDR3 reads CASSGTINYGYTF. The CDR3, as DNA: TGTGCCAGCAGTGGGACAATAAACTATGGCTACACCTTC.

This clone turned up a few times. This chain joins TRBV12-5 and TRBJ1-1; tentative D call: TRBD1 (6 bases). Germline CDR1 and CDR2: LGHNT and FRNRAP. CDR3 length: 16 residues. Trimming removed 4 bases from V and 1 base from J, with 16 bases in between. This chain's CDR3 is CASGSGSGHPNTEAFF. In nucleotides, the CDR3 is TGTGCTAGTGGTTCGGGCTCGGGACACCCGAACACTGAAGCTTTCTTT.

This sequence joins TRBV2 and TRBJ2-5; 7 bases are shared with TRBD1. Germline V gene data show CDR1 as SNHLY and CDR2 as FYNNEI. V shed 8 bases and J 5 bases; nucleotides not matched to a gene: 5. This CDR3 has 12 amino acids. CDR3: CASRQGRETQYF. DNA of the CDR3: TGTGCCAGCCGACAGGGACGGGAGACCCAGTACTTC.

This clone was seen more than once but under ten times. This chain uses TRBV21-1 with TRBJ1-2. TRBV21-1 is an annotated pseudogene. The CDR3 spans 13 residues. The CDR3 DNA reads TGTGCCAGCAGTCCTCGCGGTAACTATGGCTACACCTTC. It encodes CASSPRGNYGYTF.

This chain uses TRBV27 with TRBJ1-6, with D uncertain. Trimming took 2 bases from V and 6 from J, leaving 11 bases between them. Germline CDR1 is MNHEY and CDR2 is SMNVEV (reference sequence). This CDR3 contains 15 residues. CDR3 nucleotide sequence: TGTGCCAGCAGTTTAACCACGTTTTTTAATTCACCCCTCCACTTT. Its translation is CASSLTTFFNSPLHF.

The chain has TRBV7-2 and TRBJ1-2, with D hard to call. V was shortened by 5 bases and J by 7 bases, with 23 bases between the two germline ends. From germline, CDR1 is SGHTA and CDR2 FQGNSA. The CDR3 covers 16 residues. This chain's CDR3 is CASSPLVARQAFGYTF. Written as DNA, the CDR3 is TGTGCCAGCAGCCCACTAGTCGCCCGGCAGGCGTTTGGCTACACCTTC.

This clone has only a few counts. The J gene is TRBJ2-4, the V gene TRBV5-6; the match to TRBD1 covers 7 bases. Trimming at V came to 4 bases and at J to 0 bases, leaving 10 bases not matched to a gene. CDR3 length: 17 residues. Germline assignment: CDR1 SGHDT and CDR2 YYEEEE. The chain's CDR3 is CASSRIGTELAKNIQYF. The CDR3, as DNA: TGTGCCAGCAGCAGGATCGGGACAGAACTAGCCAAAAACATTCAGTACTTC.

This clone occurred a few times. The V gene is TRBV20-1, the J gene TRBJ2-5, with unresolved D. This CDR3 comprises 10 residues. V was trimmed by 6 bases and J by 4 bases, leaving 6 bases between them. Germline CDR1 and CDR2: DFQATT and SNEGSKA (reference sequence). The CDR3 bases are TGCAGTGCCCAAGCAGAGACCCAGTACTTC. It codes for CSAQAETQYF.